These 11 T cell receptor beta chains were sequenced from one sample in a study of T cell responses to AZD1222 COVID-19 vaccine (dated by TCRdb to the early 2020s). This specimen's time point label, per the study, means: about 28 days (+/-7) after the second vaccine dose. Libraries were made using the immunoSEQ multiplex PCR assay. The table comes from immuneACCESS by way of TCRdb, which keeps in-frame sequences with V and J called. Part of the clones is missing from these tables; in studies checked, under half for an unresolved V gene and the rest for unknown reasons. The sample data list 79,000 or so clones, and roughly 89% of these were observed just once. The biggest ten clones account for about 5.2% of the sample. The input for sequencing was peripheral blood, taken 28 days after the second AZD1222 dose. These TCRs come from an adult who received the AZD1222 COVID-19 vaccine.

This CDR3 is CACFFWGTGKLHTEAFF. In DNA, the CDR3 is TGTGCCTGTTTCTTCTGGGGGACAGGGAAGTTGCACACTGAAGCTTTCTTT. The chain uses TRBV30 and TRBJ1-1; 9 bases fit TRBD1. CDR1 and CDR2 from the germline V gene are GTSNPN and SVGIG (reference sequence). CDR3 size: 17 residues. The ends lost 6 bases at V and 3 bases at J; junction bases unmatched: 17.

The rearrangement links TRBV6-5 to TRBJ1-2; D is ambiguous. The CDR3 covers 13 residues. The V end lost 7 bases, the J end lost 3 bases, and 12 bases lay between the germline ends. Germline loops: CDR1 MNHEY, CDR2 SVGAGI. CDR3 in amino acids: CASNPAGDYGYTF. CDR3 sequence (DNA): TGTGCCAGCAACCCCGCGGGTGACTATGGCTACACCTTC.

This chain connects TRBV27 to TRBJ2-1; TRBD2 aligns across 8 bases. Germline CDR1 MNHEY, CDR2 SMNVEV (reference sequence). V was pared by 3 bases and J by 1 base, with 2 bases of the junction left unmatched. CDR3 length: 15 residues. The CDR3 nucleotides read TGTGCCAGCAGTTTGGCGGGGGGTTCCTACAATGAGCAGTTCTTC. Its protein is CASSLAGGSYNEQFF.

The chain links TRBV11-2 to TRBJ1-2; D may be TRBD1 (5 bases). This CDR3 is built from 13 residues. In germline, CDR1 is SGHAT, CDR2 FQNNGV. V lost 1 base and J lost 2, with 5 bases in between. The DNA of the CDR3 is TGTGCCAGCAGCTTAGGGGGGAACTATGGCTACACCTTC. Translating gives CASSLGGNYGYTF. The entire variable domain, with the rest obtained from reference TRBV11-2 and TRBJ1-2, is as follows: EAGVAQSPRYKIIEKRQSVAFWCNPISGHATLYWYQQILGQGPKLLIQFQNNGVVDDSQLPKDRFSAERLKGVDSTLKIQPAKLEDSAVYLCASSLGGNYGYTFGSGTRLTVV.

The chain carries TRBV3-1 (or the pseudogene TRBV3-2) and TRBJ2-3; D is perhaps TRBD2 (6 bases). The CDR3 contains 15 residues. The V end was cut by 1 base, the J end by 10 bases, with 18 bases between. Per the germline V gene, CDR1 is LGHDT and CDR2 is YNNKEL (reference sequence). The CDR3, as DNA: TGTGCCAGCAGCCAAGCCGGGGACGCGGGGTTCGCGCAGTATTTT. Protein sequence: CASSQAGDAGFAQYF.

The chain is built from TRBV27 and TRBJ2-3; 10 nucleotides line up with TRBD1. The CDR3 spans 15 residues. Germline loops: CDR1 MNHEY, CDR2 SMNVEV (reference sequence). Trimming cost V 6 bases and J 5 bases; bases outside gene matches: 8. Here the CDR3 reads CASSQGQGLVDTQYF. CDR3 coding DNA: TGTGCCAGCAGCCAGGGACAGGGGTTGGTAGATACGCAGTATTTT.

The genes are TRBV3-1 (or the pseudogene TRBV3-2) and TRBJ1-2; 7 bases match TRBD1. CDR3 length: 13 residues. Trimming at V came to 4 bases and at J to 8 bases, leaving 7 bases not matched to a gene. Germline CDR1 is LGHDT and CDR2 is YNNKEL (reference sequence). DNA of the CDR3: TGTGCCAGCAGCCGGGAGGGGGCTAACGGCTACACCTTC. This gives the protein CASSREGANGYTF.

The V gene is TRBV6-2 or TRBV6-3, the J gene TRBJ1-2, with D perhaps matching TRBD1 (6 bases). CDR3 size: 15 residues. With 5 bases removed from V and 0 bases from J, the gap between germline ends came to 13 bases. Germline-derived CDR1 and CDR2 are MNHEY and SVGEGT. CDR3 sequence: CASSLRGQPNYGYTF. The CDR3 nucleotides are TGTGCCAGCAGTCTCCGCGGACAGCCTAACTATGGCTACACCTTC.

The chain recombines TRBV30 with TRBJ2-3; D not certain. Trimming removed 3 bases from V and 6 bases from J, with 10 bases in between. The CDR3 covers 12 residues. Germline CDR1 reads GTSNPN; CDR2 reads SVGIG (reference sequence). The CDR3 is CAWRETSDTQYF. Here the CDR3 DNA reads TGTGCCTGGAGAGAAACGTCGGATACGCAGTATTTT.

The V call is TRBV27, the J call TRBJ2-1; TRBD1 matches at 9 bases. V lost 4 bases to trimming and J lost 8 bases; unmatched junction nucleotides: 6. The CDR3 consists of 14 residues. The germline V gene has CDR1 MNHEY and CDR2 SMNVEV (reference sequence). The CDR3 spells CASSWTGVIDEQFF. CDR3 DNA: TGTGCCAGCAGTTGGACAGGGGTCATCGATGAGCAGTTCTTC.

The chain combines TRBV25-1 with TRBJ1-1; D is unclear. With 1 base removed from V and 1 base from J, the gap between germline ends came to 13 bases. Germline loops: CDR1 MGHDK, CDR2 SYGVNS. The CDR3 has 16 residues. The CDR3 DNA follows: TGTGCCAGCAGTGAATTCCCCGTGCGGGCGAACACTGAAGCTTTCTTT. Its protein is CASSEFPVRANTEAFF.